A single sample gave rise to the 29 T cell receptor beta chains below, sequenced in a study of T cells after yellow fever vaccination. Via MiXCR, TCRdb re-called the 5' RACE reads, giving one row per CDR3 protein. Seen here are approximately 110,000 distinct CDR3 sequences, nearly 7.5% observed once, and the top ten hold roughly 2.5%. Sequenced material: CD4+ T cells sorted from PBMCs, taken roughly 10 days after the first yellow fever vaccination. These receptors were taken from a young man who received the YFV17D yellow fever vaccine.

In its sample, this clonotype was seen many times. The chain couples TRBV5-8 to TRBJ1-1; a weak D match, TRBD1 (6 bases). V was clipped by 2 bases and J by 5 bases, with 10 bases between them. Looked up from germline, CDR1 is SGHTS and CDR2 is YDEGEE. CDR3 length: 13 amino acids. The CDR3 sequence is CASSFRGGTEAFF. CDR3 in DNA: TGTGCCAGCAGCTTCAGGGGTGGGACTGAAGCTTTCTTT. Full variable domain (missing parts from reference TRBV5-8 and TRBJ1-1): EAGVTQSPTHLIKTRGQQATLRCSPISGHTSVYWYQQALGLGLQFLLWYDEGEERNRGNFPPRFSGRQFPNYSSELNVNALELEDSALYLCASSFRGGTEAFFGQGTRLTVV.

About this clonotype itself: This clone may be a read error of a much larger clone one base away. CDR3 protein: CSSSYGHLGGNTIYF. CDR3 in DNA: TGTTCCAGCAGTTACGGACACCTGGGGGGAAACACCATATATTTT. The V and J genes are TRBV6-5 and TRBJ1-3; perhaps TRBD1 as D (5 bases). The CDR3 covers 15 residues. CDR1 is MNHEY and CDR2 is SVGAGI in the germline V gene.

This clonotype came up many times. The rearrangement links TRBV12-3 or TRBV12-4 to TRBJ1-5; the D gene is possibly TRBD1 (5 bases). The CDR3 is 13 residues long. The V end lost 5 bases, the J end lost 9 bases, and 14 bases lay between the germline ends. This CDR3 is CASSPDSYWPQHF. CDR3 DNA: TGTGCCAGCAGTCCTGACAGTTATTGGCCCCAGCATTTT.

This clonotype was counted many times. The CDR3 nucleotides read TGTGCCAGCAGCTCAGGACAGCGGAGTTCACCCCTCCACTTT. Its translation: CASSSGQRSSPLHF. The rearrangement links TRBV5-4 to TRBJ1-6; tentative D call: TRBD1 (6 bases). V shed 3 bases and J shed 9 bases, with 13 bases lying between them. The CDR3 is 14 residues long. The germline V gene encodes CDR1 SGHNT and CDR2 YYREEE (reference sequence).

The chain has TRBV19 and TRBJ1-2, with 8 nucleotides matching TRBD1. The CDR3 is 15 residues long. V lost 6 bases and J lost 8; bases outside the gene matches: 14. From germline, CDR1 is LNHDA and CDR2 SQIVND (reference sequence). The CDR3 DNA is TGTGCCAGTAGGATACGGGACAGGCCCCGGCGAGGCTACACCTTC. It specifies CASRIRDRPRRGYTF.

The V and J genes are TRBV12-3 or TRBV12-4 and TRBJ1-1; D possibly corresponds to TRBD1 (6 bases). The CDR3 spans 14 residues. Deletions cut 8 bases from V and 4 bases from J, with 17 bases between. DNA for the CDR3: TGTGCCAGCGCAGGGAGGGGGGGTAGCACTGAAGCTTTCTTT. It codes for CASAGRGGSTEAFF.

In its sample, this clonotype was seen many times. CDR3 protein: CASSLKDTRPGKTYEQYF. DNA of the CDR3: TGTGCCAGCAGCTTAAAGGACACGCGTCCGGGGAAGACCTACGAGCAGTACTTC. The chain recombines TRBV7-3 with TRBJ2-7; the D call may be TRBD1 or TRBD2 (5 bases each). The V gene lost 1 base and the J gene lost 2 bases, with 21 bases spanning the gap. The length of the CDR3 is 18 residues. CDR1 SGHTA and CDR2 FQGTGA come from the germline V gene. Drawing the rest from reference TRBV7-3 and TRBJ2-7, the complete variable domain is GAGVSQTPSNKVTEKGKYVELRCDPISGHTALYWYRQSLGQGPEFLIYFQGTGAADDSGLPNDRFFAVRPEGSVSTLKIQRTERGDSAVYLCASSLKDTRPGKTYEQYFGPGTRLTVT.

At least ten counts were recorded for this clonotype. This chain uses TRBV5-6 with TRBJ2-7; D perhaps matches TRBD1 (6 bases). The CDR3 consists of 13 residues. V lost 4 bases and J 9 bases, leaving 17 bases between the germline ends. Germline V gives CDR1 SGHDT, CDR2 YYEEEE. CDR3 region: CASSLDTGLLQYF. The CDR3 DNA sequence: TGTGCCAGCAGCCTGGACACAGGGCTTCTGCAGTACTTC.

At least ten counts were recorded for this clonotype. This chain joins TRBV28 and TRBJ1-6; 9 bases are a match to TRBD1. Germline lookup yields CDR1 MDHEN and CDR2 SYDVKM. J was trimmed by 9 bases and V by 10 bases; bases with no gene match: 10. The CDR3 covers 14 residues. CDR3 DNA sequence: TGTGCCATCGCACCGGGACAGGGAAGTTCACCCCTCCACTTT. This sequence encodes CAIAPGQGSSPLHF.

This clonotype showed up just a few times. A read error may account for a junction end that differs from germline. The V and J genes are TRBV7-2 and TRBJ2-3, with TRBD2 matching 9 bases. The germline CDR1 and CDR2 sequences are SGHTA and FQGNSA. The CDR3 runs 17 residues. This CDR3 reads CASSIATTGTSFDTQYF. The CDR3, as DNA: TGTGCCAGCAGCATAGCCACTACCGGGACTAGCTTCGATACGCAGTATTTT.

There are many counts of this clonotype. The chain recombines TRBV9 with TRBJ2-7, with 7 bases that match TRBD1. Trimming cost V 3 bases and J 6 bases; bases outside gene matches: 3. This CDR3 has 12 amino acids. In germline, CDR1 is SGDLS, CDR2 YYNGEE. CDR3 protein: CASSDTGAEQYF. The DNA for the CDR3 is TGTGCCAGCAGCGACACAGGGGCCGAGCAGTACTTC. Looking up the rest from reference TRBV9 and TRBJ2-7 gives the full variable domain: DSGVTQTPKHLITATGQRVTLRCSPRSGDLSVYWYQQSLDQGLQFLIQYYNGEERAKGNILERFSAQQFPDLHSELNLSSLELGDSALYFCASSDTGAEQYFGPGTRLTVT.

This clonotype was observed at least ten times. This chain joins TRBV20-1 and TRBJ1-2, with 7 bases aligning to TRBD1. V shed 6 bases and J 5 bases; nucleotides not matched to a gene: 6. The CDR3 spans 12 residues. The germline V gene encodes CDR1 DFQATT and CDR2 SNEGSKA (reference sequence). This chain's CDR3 is CSAEGADYGYTF. CDR3 DNA sequence: TGCAGTGCCGAGGGGGCGGATTATGGCTACACCTTC.

This clonotype has a count of ten or more. The genes are TRBV5-1 and TRBJ2-7, with D tentatively TRBD1 (7 bases). V lost 5 bases, J lost 0 bases, and 15 bases lay in between. The CDR3 runs 15 residues. CDR1 is SGHRS, CDR2 YFSETQ, per germline. The CDR3 sequence: CASSRGTASSYEQYV. Here the CDR3 DNA reads TGCGCCAGCAGTCGCGGGACAGCCAGCTCCTACGAGCAGTACGTC.

This clonotype came up many times. The chain recombines TRBV7-3 with TRBJ2-2; tentatively, D is TRBD1 (6 bases). The germline V and J ends were trimmed by 5 bases and 0 bases, with 13 bases remaining between them. This CDR3 is 16 amino acids long. Germline V CDR1 and CDR2: SGHTA, FQGTGA. The CDR3 DNA follows: TGTGCCAGCAGCGCCCAGGGGCCCACGAACACCGGGGAGCTGTTTTTT. As protein: CASSAQGPTNTGELFF.

This clonotype was counted ten times or more. The chain employs TRBV3-1 and TRBJ2-7; no definite D call. This CDR3 is 13 amino acids long. Looked up from germline, CDR1 is LGHDT and CDR2 is YNNKEL (reference sequence). Trimming removed 5 bases at V and 3 bases at J, with 11 bases between. The CDR3 bases are TGTGCCAGCAGCGGGCCGCCGCTCTACGAGCAGTACTTC. Amino acid sequence: CASSGPPLYEQYF.

This clonotype was counted ten times or more. The rearrangement uses TRBV12-3 or TRBV12-4 and TRBJ2-1; the D is unclear. V lost 5 bases, J lost 5 bases, and 19 bases lay in between. The CDR3 is made up of 16 amino acids. DNA for the CDR3: TGTGCCAGCAGTCCCTGGGTTCAGGTTTATGACAATGAGCAGTTCTTC. It translates to CASSPWVQVYDNEQFF.

The chain combines TRBV7-3 with TRBJ1-1; D gene uncertain. CDR1 is SGHTA and CDR2 is FQGTGA in the germline V gene. Trimming stripped 0 bases from V and 2 bases from J, with 13 bases between. CDR3 length: 16 amino acids. The CDR3 spells CASSLTRPGLNTEAFF. As DNA, the CDR3 is TGTGCCAGCAGCTTAACAAGACCGGGCTTAAACACTGAAGCTTTCTTT.

The sample holds many counts of this clonotype. The CDR3 region has the DNA TGTGCCAGCAGGACGGACAGGGCAGGCATTCAGTACTTC. This codes for CASRTDRAGIQYF. The chain has TRBV2 and TRBJ2-4; TRBD1 matches 8 bases. Germline CDR1 is SNHLY and CDR2 is FYNNEI. The CDR3 has 13 amino acids. J lost 9 bases, V lost 6 bases, and 7 bases had no gene match.

This clonotype was detected ten times or more. The CDR3 region has the DNA TGCGCCAGCAGCTTAACAGGGGGCTACGAGCAGTACTTC. Its translation is CASSLTGGYEQYF. V is TRBV5-1 and J is TRBJ2-7; 8 positions agree with TRBD1. The junction had 1 base not matched to a gene; V was cut back by 2 bases and J by 3 bases. Germline CDR1 SGHRS, CDR2 YFSETQ. CDR3 length equals 13 residues. The full variable domain, in which reference TRBV5-1 and TRBJ2-7 provide the parts outside the CDR3, is KAGVTQTPRYLIKTRGQQVTLSCSPISGHRSVSWYQQTPGQGLQFLFEYFSETQRNKGNFPGRFSGRQFSNSRSEMNVSTLELGDSALYLCASSLTGGYEQYFGPGTRLTVT.

This clonotype came up many times. J is TRBJ2-3 and V is TRBV4-3; D not resolved. This CDR3 spans 13 amino acids. V dropped 3 bases and J dropped 6 bases, with 10 bases sitting between them. Germline-derived CDR1 and CDR2 are LGHNA and YSLEER. The CDR3 nucleotides read TGCGCCAGCAGCCACCCCGACGGGGATACGCAGTATTTT. Translating gives CASSHPDGDTQYF.

This clonotype was seen at least ten times. This CDR3 is CSARDPPQGEQFF. As DNA, the CDR3 is TGCAGTGCTAGAGACCCCCCCCAGGGTGAGCAGTTCTTC. V is TRBV20-1 and J is TRBJ2-1; perhaps TRBD1 as D (5 bases). CDR1 and CDR2 from the germline V gene are DFQATT and SNEGSKA (reference sequence). This CDR3 has 13 residues. Trimming took 0 bases from V and 9 from J, leaving 12 bases between them.

This clonotype has a count of ten or more. This rearrangement joins TRBV19 to TRBJ2-4; D might be TRBD2 (5 bases). The CDR3 length is 14 residues. Germline V lookup: CDR1 LNHDA, CDR2 SQIVND (reference sequence). The V and J ends lost 2 bases and 2 bases respectively, with 7 bases between them. The CDR3 spells CASSITGSKNIQYF. The CDR3 DNA follows: TGTGCCAGTAGTATAACGGGATCCAAAAACATTCAGTACTTC.

The chain employs TRBV12-3 or TRBV12-4 and TRBJ1-3, with D possibly being TRBD1 (5 bases). This CDR3 is 15 amino acids long. V lost 2 bases, J lost 0 bases, and 8 bases lay in between. CDR3 sequence (DNA): TGTGCCAGCAGTTTAAGGGGTTCCTCTGGAAACACCATATATTTT. It translates to CASSLRGSSGNTIYF.

This clonotype has at least ten counts. V is TRBV20-1 and J is TRBJ1-2; 8 bases are a match to TRBD1. The CDR3 sequence is 14 residues long. CDR1 and CDR2 from the germline V gene are DFQATT and SNEGSKA (reference sequence). V lost 0 bases to trimming and J lost 2 bases; unmatched junction nucleotides: 2. CDR3 DNA: TGCAGTGCTAGAGATCACAGGGGGAACTATGGCTACACCTTC. Amino acids: CSARDHRGNYGYTF.

This clonotype came up many times. The J gene is TRBJ1-1, the V gene TRBV5-1; no clear D. Germline loops: CDR1 SGHRS, CDR2 YFSETQ. The V end was cut by 0 bases, the J end by 1 base, with 10 bases between. The CDR3 contains 15 residues. As DNA, the CDR3 is TGCGCCAGCAGCTTGGCCGGGGTGACGAACACTGAAGCTTTCTTT. Its translation: CASSLAGVTNTEAFF.

This clonotype was seen many times. The chain carries TRBV4-1 and TRBJ2-1; D is possibly TRBD2 (5 bases). From germline, CDR1 is MGHRA and CDR2 YSYEKL. This CDR3 is 16 amino acids long. V dropped 1 base and J dropped 5 bases, with 15 bases sitting between them. As DNA, the CDR3 is TGCGCCAGCAGCCAAGTCGGCAGGAGGTCCCACAATGAGCAGTTCTTC. Amino acids: CASSQVGRRSHNEQFF.

This clonotype was detected ten times or more. This chain uses TRBV20-1 with TRBJ1-1, with 9 positions matching TRBD1. The CDR3 sequence is 14 residues long. CDR1 is DFQATT, CDR2 SNEGSKA, per germline (reference sequence). Trimming took 6 bases from V and 7 from J; bases not matched to a gene: 12. The CDR3 loop is CSATLPGTGREAFF. The CDR3 nucleotides read TGCAGTGCCACACTGCCCGGGACAGGGCGTGAAGCTTTCTTT.

This clonotype occurred many times. As DNA, the CDR3 is TGTGCCAGCAGCTTACGGCTATCCAATGAGCAGTTCTTC. Its protein product is CASSLRLSNEQFF. The chain has TRBV7-2 and TRBJ2-1; D not certain. V was cut by 2 bases and J by 6 bases, with 8 bases left in between. The germline V gene encodes CDR1 SGHTA and CDR2 FQGNSA. This CDR3 has 13 amino acids.

The CDR3 DNA sequence: TGTGCCAGCAGCTTCCGTCCGGCGACTAATGAAAAACTGTTTTTT. This sequence encodes CASSFRPATNEKLFF. This chain uses TRBV7-6 with TRBJ1-4; D uncertain. CDR3 size: 15 residues. The germline CDR1 and CDR2 sequences are SGHVS and FNYEAQ. V was shortened by 3 bases and J by 2 bases, with 10 bases between the two germline ends.